This section outlines one T cell receptor beta chain sequence together with its context. Its target is not known. This sample was taken from a study of cytomegalovirus exposure and HLA in healthy donors. The study, taken as a whole, reports: A previous analysis found most TCR beta V segments productive roughly 87% or roughly 30% of the time.

The PCR used 60 Vbeta and 13 Jbeta primers. TCRdb's copy holds only in-frame clones and misses some; the assay was immunoSEQ multiplex PCR. The sample lists 150,000 or so clones; around 84% were seen once. The germline gives CDR1 SNHLY, CDR2 FYNNEI. V shed 6 bases and J 3 bases; nucleotides not matched to a gene: 13. This CDR3 is built from 17 residues. This receptor was taken from a man between 50 and 59 years old in good health and CMV-seronegative. Sequencing was performed on PBMCs. The chain has TRBV2 and TRBJ2-1, with 8 bases matching TRBD2. In DNA form, the CDR3 reads TGTGCCAGCAGAGCCGGGGCCCGTAGCGGGATCTACAATGAGCAGTTCTTC. Amino acids: CASRAGARSGIYNEQFF.